This T cell receptor beta chain comes out of a study of CD8 T cells in ankylosing spondylitis. Study-wide points: CD8+ cells made up the disease-linked clones, which were relatively rare in peripheral blood. Reports say disease-linked clones showed up significantly more in matched ankylosing spondylitis synovial fluid. Some of these motif variants have turned up before, in reports on reactive arthritis synovial fluid and blood. Seemingly characteristic of ankylosing spondylitis blood was a TCR beta motif consisting of eight highly homologous variants.

This clonotype showed up many times. What it binds is unknown. One entry per CDR3 protein results from TCRdb running MiXCR on the 5' RACE reads. The data contain about 210,000 distinct CDR3 sequences, 7% to 8% of them singletons. The CDR3 is 17 residues long. Trimming at V came to 4 bases and at J to 10 bases, leaving 14 bases not matched to a gene. Germline assignment: CDR1 SGDLS and CDR2 YYNGEE. The sequence was collected from a male donor with ankylosing spondylitis. The sequencing sample was made of blood, either unsorted or a sorted T cell fraction (not recorded which). V usage is TRBV9 and J usage is TRBJ1-6; TRBD1 aligns across 10 bases. The CDR3 spells CASSLFSEGTGDSPLHF. In nucleotides, the CDR3 is TGTGCCAGCAGCCTCTTTTCGGAAGGGACAGGGGACTCACCCCTCCACTTT.